Listed below are T cell receptor beta chains from one sample, sequenced in a study of blood T cell repertoires in COVID-19. Using immunoSEQ multiplex PCR, the repertoire was profiled, and TCRdb retains in-frame clones only, with some absent. This repertoire shows under 60,000 clones, 75% to 90% found once; its top ten account for approximately 5%. What was sequenced was peripheral blood. Receptors originate from a human donor in a cohort sampled during active COVID-19. CDR3s include the opening cysteine and the closing phenylalanine or tryptophan. The D gene is left open where the match is weak. Not all rows give a size; the values are once, few, many and, for expanded clones, a class.

v_call	d_call	cdr3_length	clone_size	j_call	cdr3_aa	cdr3_nt
TRBV24-1	NA	16	NA	TRBJ2-1	CATSDPTGNSYNEQFF	TGTGCCACCAGTGATCCGACGGGGAACTCCTACAATGAGCAGTTCTTC
TRBV6-2/TRBV6-3	NA	13	NA	TRBJ2-7	CASSYRDTYEQYF	TGTGCCAGCAGTTACCGGGACACCTACGAGCAGTACTTC
TRBV28	NA	13	NA	TRBJ1-2	CASLAGGNYGYTF	TGTGCCAGTTTGGCGGGAGGCAACTATGGCTACACCTTC
TRBV19	NA	13	few	TRBJ1-5	CATTSQGFQPQHF	TGTGCCACCACCTCCCAGGGTTTTCAGCCCCAGCATTTT
TRBV6-2/TRBV6-3	NA	14	once	TRBJ1-2	CASSYQRQLYGYTF	TGTGCCAGCAGTTACCAAAGACAGCTCTATGGCTACACCTTC
TRBV27	NA	13	medium-sized	TRBJ2-7	CASSLQGSYEQYF	TGTGCCAGCAGTTTACAGGGATCCTACGAGCAGTACTTC
TRBV7-9	NA	16	few	TRBJ1-5	CASSLERGRGNQPQHF	TGTGCCAGCAGCTTAGAACGGGGAAGGGGCAATCAGCCCCAGCATTTT
TRBV27	NA	17	NA	TRBJ2-5	CASSYLSLSGGRETQYF	TGTGCCAGCTCCTACCTCTCCCTATCCGGGGGACGGGAGACCCAGTACTTC
TRBV7-9	TRBD1	15	NA	TRBJ1-2	CASSFTGGEGYGYTF	TGTGCCAGCAGCTTTACAGGGGGCGAAGGGTATGGCTACACCTTC
TRBV12-3/TRBV12-4	NA	13	few	TRBJ1-5	CATRVGLSSPQHF	TGTGCCACCAGGGTGGGGCTTTCTTCGCCCCAGCATTTT
TRBV3-1/TRBV3-2	NA	14	NA	TRBJ2-1	CASSQARGSGEQFF	TGTGCCAGCAGCCAAGCCAGGGGTAGTGGTGAGCAGTTCTTC
TRBV4-1	NA	14	NA	TRBJ2-3	CASSHKTSTDTQYF	TGCGCCAGCAGCCATAAGACTAGCACAGATACGCAGTATTTT
TRBV6-4	NA	16	NA	TRBJ1-2	CASSESGLLAGGGYTF	TGTGCCAGCAGTGAGTCGGGGCTCCTTGCGGGAGGTGGCTACACCTTC
TRBV2	TRBD2	15	NA	TRBJ2-7	CASSVGGGASYEQYF	TGTGCCAGCAGTGTCGGCGGGGGGGCCTCGTACGAGCAGTACTTC
TRBV7-9	TRBD1	15	NA	TRBJ1-1	CASSPRTGSWNEAFF	TGTGCCAGCAGCCCTAGGACAGGGTCATGGAATGAAGCTTTCTTT
TRBV10-1	TRBD2	14	NA	TRBJ2-4	CASSRGGTENIQYF	TGCGCCAGCAGCCGGGGGGGAACTGAAAACATTCAGTACTTC
TRBV9	NA	18	NA	TRBJ1-1	CASSAPFGGEGGETEAFF	TGTGCCAGCAGCGCCCCCTTTGGCGGGGAGGGTGGAGAAACTGAAGCTTTCTTT
TRBV19	NA	15	NA	TRBJ2-1	CASSPGSGGYNEQFF	TGTGCCAGTAGTCCGGGGTCCGGGGGCTACAATGAGCAGTTCTTC
TRBV7-2	NA	15	NA	TRBJ1-6	CASSLAGRRNSPLHF	TGTGCCAGCAGCTTGGCGGGACGGAGGAATTCACCCCTCCACTTT
TRBV5-4	NA	16	NA	TRBJ2-3	CASSLEGGEVTDTQYF	TGTGCCAGCAGCTTGGAAGGAGGGGAAGTCACAGATACGCAGTATTTT
TRBV4-2	NA	15	NA	TRBJ2-2	CASSQRDSDTGELFF	TGTGCCAGCAGCCAACGGGATAGCGACACCGGGGAGCTGTTTTTT
TRBV29-1	NA	12	NA	TRBJ1-5	CSVREGGQPQHF	TGCAGCGTACGGGAAGGAGGTCAGCCCCAGCATTTT
TRBV7-2	NA	13	NA	TRBJ2-2	CASSLVQAGELFF	TGTGCCAGCAGCTTAGTACAAGCCGGGGAGCTGTTTTTT
TRBV7-2	TRBD2	18	NA	TRBJ2-1	CASSLAPKAGGTYNEQFF	TGTGCCAGCAGCTTAGCGCCTAAAGCGGGGGGAACCTACAATGAGCAGTTCTTC
TRBV7-2	TRBD1	14	NA	TRBJ1-2	CASSSGTAFYGYTF	TGTGCCAGCAGCTCCGGGACAGCCTTTTATGGCTACACCTTC
TRBV2	TRBD1	15	NA	TRBJ1-4	CASSSTGGSNEKLFF	TGTGCCAGCAGTTCCACAGGGGGGTCTAATGAAAAACTGTTTTTT
TRBV18	NA	14	NA	TRBJ2-2	CASSPSGNTGELFF	TGTGCCAGCTCACCCTCCGGGAACACCGGGGAGCTGTTTTTT
TRBV7-2	TRBD2	13	NA	TRBJ2-2	CASSSTSGGELFF	TGTGCCAGCAGCTCCACTAGCGGGGGGGAGCTGTTTTTT
TRBV15	NA	12	NA	TRBJ2-7	CATSGGLGEQYF	TGTGCCACCAGCGGAGGACTGGGCGAGCAGTACTTC
TRBV2	TRBD1	14	NA	TRBJ1-5	CASSIETGEQPQHF	TGTGCCAGCAGTATCGAGACAGGGGAGCAGCCCCAGCATTTT
TRBV7-9	NA	13	NA	TRBJ1-5	CASSLGNNQPQHF	TGTGCCAGCAGCTTAGGTAATAATCAGCCCCAGCATTTT
TRBV29-1	TRBD1	14	NA	TRBJ1-2	CSVEDLDRGRGYTF	TGCAGCGTTGAAGATCTTGATAGGGGGCGTGGCTACACCTTC
TRBV5-4	TRBD1	17	NA	TRBJ2-7	CASSLGGQQGVPYEQYF	TGTGCCAGCAGCTTAGGGGGCCAACAGGGTGTCCCCTACGAGCAGTACTTC
TRBV10-1	TRBD1	13	few	TRBJ1-2	CASSDNRGYGYTF	TGCGCCAGCAGTGATAACAGGGGATATGGCTACACCTTC
TRBV9	NA	12	NA	TRBJ2-1	CASSVEGYEQFF	TGTGCCAGCAGCGTAGAGGGGTATGAGCAGTTCTTC
TRBV20-1	TRBD1	14	NA	TRBJ1-4	CSASSGTGNEKLFF	TGCAGTGCTAGTTCCGGGACAGGGAACGAAAAACTGTTTTTT
TRBV5-1	NA	15	NA	TRBJ2-2	CASSLGQGSTGELFF	TGCGCCAGCAGCTTGGGCCAGGGGAGCACCGGGGAGCTGTTTTTT
TRBV15	TRBD1	15	NA	TRBJ1-6	CATSSQTGVNSPLHF	TGTGCCACCAGCAGCCAGACAGGGGTAAATTCACCCCTCCACTTT
TRBV3-1/TRBV3-2	NA	14	NA	TRBJ1-3	CASSQGHSGNTIYF	TGTGCCAGCAGCCAAGGGCACTCTGGAAACACCATATATTTT
TRBV6-1	NA	14	NA	TRBJ2-5	CASSEAPSQETQYF	TGTGCCAGCAGTGAAGCACCCAGCCAAGAGACCCAGTACTTC
TRBV27	NA	13	NA	TRBJ2-3	CASSIVRADTQYF	TGTGCCAGCAGCATTGTAAGAGCTGATACGCAGTATTTT
TRBV4-1	NA	15	NA	TRBJ1-3	CASSLKYSEGNTIYF	TGCGCCAGCAGTCTAAAATACTCGGAGGGAAACACCATATATTTT
TRBV5-1	NA	14	NA	TRBJ2-7	CASSLGGLYSEQYF	TGCGCCAGCAGCTTAGGAGGGCTTTATAGCGAGCAGTACTTC
TRBV12-3/TRBV12-4	NA	13	NA	TRBJ2-7	CASSFRGIAIQYF	TGTGCCAGCAGTTTTAGGGGTATCGCAATACAGTACTTC
TRBV10-1	NA	11	NA	TRBJ2-5	CASADCKTQYF	TGCGCCAGCGCCGACTGCAAGACCCAGTACTTC